This TCR beta chain is drawn from a study of blood T cell repertoires in COVID-19. Repertoires were generated with immunoSEQ multiplex PCR, while TCRdb's copy carries only in-frame clones and drops some. The sample shows 350,000 to 450,000 clones, about four fifths of them seen only once. This clone has only a few counts. Participants' reported clinical history set cohort assignment. Among Cohort 3 donors, those recovered had two negative PCRs, clearance, or symptom resolution. CDR3 length: 14 amino acids. Germline trimming cut 4 bases from V and 7 bases from J; bases unmatched to any gene: 2. Germline V lookup: CDR1 SEHNR, CDR2 FQNEAQ (reference sequence).

The receptor was derived from a woman in her 50s who had recovered from COVID-19. Sequencing used PBMCs or T cells enriched from blood (not recorded which). The J gene is TRBJ1-4, the V gene TRBV7-9, with 11 bases identical to TRBD1. CDR3 sequence: CASSSGQGVEKLFF. CDR3 in DNA: TGTGCCAGCAGCTCGGGACAGGGGGTTGAAAAACTGTTTTTT.